These 23 T cell receptor beta chains share one sample of origin, sequenced in a study of T cell responses to AZD1222 COVID-19 vaccine. The assay was immunoSEQ multiplex PCR, and TCRdb's table has in-frame clones only and misses some. The sample lists about 110,000 clones, about four fifths seen once, with under 10% in the top ten. Sample: peripheral blood, taken on day 0 of AZD1222 vaccination. These TCRs come from an adult in good health.

The chain combines TRBV18 with TRBJ1-5, with a weak D call TRBD1 (5 bases). CDR1 and CDR2 (germline): KGHSH, LQKENI. There are 13 residues in the CDR3. Trimming took off 6 bases at V and 4 bases at J, with 10 bases between the two ends. CDR3 sequence: CASSLDSNQPQHF. Written as DNA, the CDR3 is TGTGCCAGCTCCCTCGACAGTAATCAGCCCCAGCATTTT.

The rearrangement links TRBV28 to TRBJ2-5, with a possible D match to TRBD2 (6 bases). Germline V gives CDR1 MDHEN, CDR2 SYDVKM. CDR3 length equals 14 residues. Trimming removed 1 base at V and 7 bases at J, with 13 bases between. The CDR3 nucleotides read TGTGCCAGCAGTTTATCGGGCGGGGAACGGACCCAGTACTTC. This codes for CASSLSGGERTQYF.

The genes are TRBV3-1 (or the pseudogene TRBV3-2) and TRBJ1-2; D may be TRBD1 (6 bases). V was cut by 0 bases and J by 4 bases, with 15 bases left in between. CDR3 size: 16 residues. Germline CDR1 reads LGHDT; CDR2 reads YNNKEL (reference sequence). The CDR3: CASSQETGRGAYGYTF. DNA of the CDR3: TGTGCCAGCAGCCAAGAGACGGGCAGGGGTGCCTATGGCTACACCTTC.

The chain joins TRBV28 to TRBJ1-1; tentatively, D is TRBD1 (6 bases). CDR3 size: 14 residues. Germline values: CDR1 MDHEN, CDR2 SYDVKM. V lost 10 bases to trimming and J lost 0 bases, with 15 bases between them. Here the CDR3 reads CATSGGGLNTEAFF. The CDR3, as DNA: TGTGCCACCTCTGGAGGGGGTTTGAACACTGAAGCTTTCTTT.

The rearrangement joins TRBV18 to TRBJ1-2; D not resolved. The germline V gene encodes CDR1 KGHSH and CDR2 LQKENI. V lost 0 bases and J 6 bases, leaving 8 bases between the germline ends. This CDR3 spans 13 amino acids. In DNA form, the CDR3 reads TGTGCCAGCTCACCACCGACGAGGGATGGCTACACCTTC. The encoded protein is CASSPPTRDGYTF.

The V call is TRBV6-5, the J call TRBJ1-2; D remains unclear. The CDR3 is 16 amino acids. Germline assignment: CDR1 MNHEY and CDR2 SVGAGI. V gave up 0 bases and J gave up 5 bases, with 16 bases separating them. The CDR3 spells CASSYSNVGGHYGYTF. DNA of the CDR3: TGTGCCAGCAGTTACTCGAACGTCGGCGGCCATTATGGCTACACCTTC.

The chain carries TRBV3-1 (or the pseudogene TRBV3-2) and TRBJ1-5; unclear D gene. From germline, CDR1 is LGHDT and CDR2 YNNKEL (reference sequence). V lost 0 bases, J lost 7 bases, and 7 bases lay in between. CDR3 size: 13 residues. The CDR3 DNA is TGTGCCAGCAGCCAAGATATAATCCAGCCCCAGCATTTT. This gives the protein CASSQDIIQPQHF.

This clone was detected only a few times. The V and J genes are TRBV3-1 (or the pseudogene TRBV3-2) and TRBJ1-1; a possible D gene is TRBD1 (5 bases). Trimming took off 4 bases at V and 3 bases at J, with 12 bases between the two ends. Germline V gene data show CDR1 as LGHDT and CDR2 as YNNKEL (reference sequence). There are 14 residues in the CDR3. DNA of the CDR3: TGTGCCAGCAGCCTAGGGACGGCCTACACTGAAGCTTTCTTT. Translated: CASSLGTAYTEAFF.

A note on this clone: A junction boundary mismatches the germline segment, possibly from a read error. The V and J genes are TRBV7-7 and TRBJ2-5; possibly TRBD2 for D (7 bases). This CDR3 is 15 amino acids long. Germline CDR1 SSHAT, CDR2 FNYEAQ (reference sequence). The CDR3 here is CASSPRGAAGETQYF. The CDR3 nucleotides read TGTGCTAGCAGCCCCCGGGGGGCAGCCGGGGAGACCCAGTACTTC. Full variable domain (missing parts from reference TRBV7-7 and TRBJ2-5): GAGVSQSPRYKVTKRGQDVTLRCDPISSHATLYWYQQALGQGPEFLTYFNYEAQPDKSGLPSDRFSAERPEGSISTLTIQRTEQRDSAMYRCASSPRGAAGETQYFGPGTRLLVL.

Here the CDR3 reads CASSQGGESPQYF. DNA of the CDR3: TGTGCCAGCAGCCAAGGGGGGGAGTCACCCCAGTATTTT. The genes are TRBV3-1 (or the pseudogene TRBV3-2) and TRBJ2-3, with D possibly being TRBD2 (6 bases). CDR3 length: 13 residues. Trimming shortened V by 1 base and J by 12 bases, and 14 bases separated the two germline ends. Germline CDR1 is LGHDT and CDR2 is YNNKEL (reference sequence).

The chain links TRBV5-4 to TRBJ1-3; possibly TRBD1 for D (5 bases). V was clipped by 4 bases and J by 1 base, with 9 bases between them. Germline V lookup: CDR1 SGHNT, CDR2 YYREEE (reference sequence). The CDR3 length is 14 residues. The CDR3 bases are TGTGCCAGCAGCGTGACAGAGTCTGGAAACACCATATATTTT. Residues: CASSVTESGNTIYF.

This sequence joins TRBV11-3 and TRBJ2-3, with 11 bases fitting TRBD2. The CDR3 is 16 residues long. Germline V lookup: CDR1 SGHNT, CDR2 YENEEA. V gave up 5 bases and J gave up 0 bases; unmatched junction bases: 4. The CDR3 reads CASSDRTSGSTDTQYF. The CDR3 DNA is TGTGCCAGCAGCGACCGGACTAGCGGGAGCACAGATACGCAGTATTTT.

The chain recombines TRBV30 with TRBJ1-5; 9 bases are shared with TRBD1. The germline CDR1 and CDR2 sequences are GTSNPN and SVGIG (reference sequence). V lost 2 bases, J lost 6 bases, and 5 bases stayed unmatched. This CDR3 is 14 amino acids long. CDR3 in amino acids: CAWSSGQGRQPQHF. CDR3 in DNA: TGTGCCTGGAGTTCCGGACAGGGGCGTCAGCCCCAGCATTTT.

This chain links TRBV4-2 with TRBJ2-4; 7 bases agree with TRBD1. The CDR3 loop spans 16 amino acids. V gave up 0 bases and J gave up 7 bases; unmatched junction bases: 9. Germline CDR1 LGHNA, CDR2 YNFKEQ. CDR3 DNA: TGTGCCAGCAGCCAAGAGAAAGTGACAGGGTCGAACATTCAGTACTTC. The encoded protein is CASSQEKVTGSNIQYF.

The rearrangement joins TRBV6-2 or TRBV6-3 to TRBJ2-3, with D possibly being TRBD1 or TRBD2 (5 bases each). This CDR3 is built from 14 residues. Germline-derived CDR1 and CDR2 are MNHEY and SVGEGT. Trimming took off 2 bases at V and 6 bases at J, with 12 bases between the two ends. CDR3 loop: CASSYLEGFDTQYF. CDR3 nucleotides: TGTGCCAGCAGTTACCTCGAGGGGTTTGATACGCAGTATTTT.

The chain combines TRBV2 with TRBJ2-2; D uncertain. V was pared by 3 bases and J by 7 bases, with 9 bases between. Germline V gives CDR1 SNHLY, CDR2 FYNNEI. This CDR3 is 13 amino acids long. Here the CDR3 reads CASSEHENGELFF. CDR3 nucleotide sequence: TGTGCCAGCAGTGAGCATGAGAACGGGGAGCTGTTTTTT.

J is TRBJ2-3 and V is TRBV5-1; D is possibly TRBD1 or TRBD2 (5 bases each). Germline V gene lookup returns CDR1 SGHRS and CDR2 YFSETQ. This CDR3 spans 16 amino acids. Trimming cost V 1 base and J 2 bases, with 14 bases left between them. The CDR3: CASSLFRDRPTDTQYF. The CDR3 DNA follows: TGCGCCAGCAGCTTGTTTCGGGACCGCCCCACAGATACGCAGTATTTT.

The V gene is TRBV6-1, the J gene TRBJ1-5; maybe TRBD1 (6 bases). The germline V gene has CDR1 MNHNS and CDR2 SASEGT. Trimming removed 1 base at V and 7 bases at J, with 11 bases between. The CDR3 is made up of 14 amino acids. The CDR3 DNA reads TGTGCCAGCAGTGAAGACAGGGACCGACAGCCCCAGCATTTT. Protein sequence: CASSEDRDRQPQHF.

V gene TRBV9 combines with J gene TRBJ2-5; D remains unclear. The CDR3 sequence is 15 residues long. CDR1 is SGDLS and CDR2 is YYNGEE in the germline V gene. Trimming stripped 0 bases from V and 2 bases from J, with 11 bases between. CDR3 DNA: TGTGCCAGCAGCGTAGCCGGGTCGATACAAGAGACCCAGTACTTC. It yields the protein CASSVAGSIQETQYF.

This clone appeared once. The chain is built from TRBV7-2 and TRBJ2-7; 7 bases map to TRBD2. J lost 3 bases, V lost 4 bases, and 9 bases had no gene match. The length of the CDR3 is 15 residues. Germline CDR1 reads SGHTA; CDR2 reads FQGNSA. This CDR3 reads CASSSVSGVSYEQYF. The CDR3 region has the DNA TGTGCCAGCAGCTCGGTGAGCGGGGTAAGCTACGAGCAGTACTTC.

The V gene is TRBV28, the J gene TRBJ2-7; D may be TRBD1 (6 bases). The CDR3 has 16 residues. Per germline, CDR1 MDHEN and CDR2 SYDVKM. The V end was cut by 0 bases, the J end by 6 bases, with 18 bases between. CDR3 sequence (DNA): TGTGCCAGCAGTTTATGGACGTCAGGGGTTTTAGGCGAGCAGTACTTC. This translates into CASSLWTSGVLGEQYF.

V gene TRBV27 combines with J gene TRBJ1-1; no clear D gene. Looked up from germline, CDR1 is MNHEY and CDR2 is SMNVEV (reference sequence). V gave up 2 bases and J gave up 1 base, with 8 bases separating them. This CDR3 has 14 residues. In DNA, the CDR3 is TGTGCCAGCAGTTTAAGGGAGGCGAACACTGAAGCTTTCTTT. Residues: CASSLREANTEAFF.

This clone was recorded a few times. The gene calls are TRBV12-5 and TRBJ1-1; TRBD1 matches at 8 bases. With 5 bases clipped from V and 6 bases from J, the junction kept 5 bases outside the gene matches. The germline gives CDR1 LGHNT, CDR2 FRNRAP. This CDR3 is 13 amino acids long. CDR3 in DNA: TGTGCTAGTGGTGCGCAGGGGGCGTCTGAAGCTTTCTTT. Its protein product is CASGAQGASEAFF. The whole variable domain, filled in from reference TRBV12-5 and TRBJ1-1, reads DARVTQTPRHKVTEMGQEVTMRCQPILGHNTVFWYRQTMMQGLELLAYFRNRAPLDDSGMPKDRFSAEMPDATLATLKIQPSEPRDSAVYFCASGAQGASEAFFGQGTRLTVV.